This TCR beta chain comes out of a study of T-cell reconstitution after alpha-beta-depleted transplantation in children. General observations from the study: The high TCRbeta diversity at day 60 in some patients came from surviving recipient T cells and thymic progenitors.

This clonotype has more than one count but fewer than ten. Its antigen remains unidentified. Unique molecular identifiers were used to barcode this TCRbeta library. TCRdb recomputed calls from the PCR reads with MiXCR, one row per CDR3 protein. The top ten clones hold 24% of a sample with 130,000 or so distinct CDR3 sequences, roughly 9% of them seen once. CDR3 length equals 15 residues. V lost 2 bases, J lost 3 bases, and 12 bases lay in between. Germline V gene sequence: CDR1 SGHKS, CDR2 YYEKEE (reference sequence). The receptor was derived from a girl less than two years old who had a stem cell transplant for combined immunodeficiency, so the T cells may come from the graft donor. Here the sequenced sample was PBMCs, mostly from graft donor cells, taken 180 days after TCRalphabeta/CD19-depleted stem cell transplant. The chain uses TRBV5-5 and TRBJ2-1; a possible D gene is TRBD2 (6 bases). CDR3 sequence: CASSFWQDYYNEQFF. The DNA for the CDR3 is TGTGCCAGCAGCTTTTGGCAGGACTACTACAATGAGCAGTTCTTC.